A selection of T cell receptor beta chains follows, all from one sample in a study of cytomegalovirus exposure and HLA in healthy donors. Sequenced by immunoSEQ multiplex PCR; TCRdb stores in-frame clones only, minus some. The repertoire holds roughly 180,000 clones, with approximately 81% as singletons. Material: PBMCs. Source of these receptors: a woman aged 18-35 years in good health and CMV-seronegative. Both conserved end residues are part of each CDR3. D genes are given only for firm matches. Expanded clones are given a class, and other clones once, few, many or no size at all.

V gene	CDR3 length	J gene	clone size	D gene	CDR3 DNA	CDR3 protein
TRBV19	15	TRBJ1-5	-	TRBD1	TGTGCCAGTAGGGGACAGGTGAATAGCAATCAGCCCCAGCATTTT	CASRGQVNSNQPQHF
TRBV5-1	15	TRBJ2-1	-	TRBD2	TGCGCCAGCAGAACCCTAGCGGAGAGTTACTCTGAGCAGTTCTTC	CASRTLAESYSEQFF
TRBV19	15	TRBJ2-1	once	TRBD2	TGTGCCAGTAGCCTATCCGTAGCGGGAGCACAAGAGCAGTTCTTC	CASSLSVAGAQEQFF
TRBV4-1	16	TRBJ2-7	few	TRBD2	TGCGCCAGCAGCCAAGTGATTACGCGGGAGGTCCCCGAGCAGTACTTC	CASSQVITREVPEQYF
TRBV25-1	18	TRBJ2-1	-	TRBD2	TGTGCCAGCAGTGAAGGGACTAGCGGGAGGTTATTGCACAATGAGCAGTTCTTC	CASSEGTSGRLLHNEQFF
TRBV4-2	16	TRBJ1-6	-	-	TGTGCCAGCAGCCAAGCTTCCCCCCTAAAAAATTCACCCCTCCACTTT	CASSQASPLKNSPLHF
TRBV5-1	17	TRBJ2-1	-	TRBD2	TGCGCCAGCAGCCTGGCGGTAGCGGGAGCGGGCTACAATGAGCAGTTCTTC	CASSLAVAGAGYNEQFF
TRBV19	15	TRBJ2-3	once	-	TGTGCCAGTAGTATAGCTGTCGGAGTCACAGATACGCAGTATTTT	CASSIAVGVTDTQYF
TRBV6-5	15	TRBJ2-3	-	-	TGTGCCAGCAAGCCGACAGGTCGAAACACAGATACGCAGTATTTT	CASKPTGRNTDTQYF
TRBV18	14	TRBJ1-5	few	TRBD1	TGTGCCAGCTCACCGGGACAGGGGGATCAGCCCCAGCATTTT	CASSPGQGDQPQHF
TRBV5-1	16	TRBJ2-7	-	-	TGCGCCAGCAGCTTGGCCGGGCAGGCGGGATCCTACGAGCAGTACTTC	CASSLAGQAGSYEQYF
TRBV5-1	16	TRBJ2-3	-	TRBD2	TGCGCCAGCAGCTTGGGAGGCGGGAGGGCCGCAGATACGCAGTATTTT	CASSLGGGRAADTQYF
TRBV4-2	14	TRBJ1-5	-	-	TGTGCCAGCAGCCCAGAACTATTTTATCAGCCCCAGCATTTT	CASSPELFYQPQHF
TRBV5-8	14	TRBJ2-5	-	TRBD1	TGTGCCAGCAGCGGTGACAGGGGGCATGAGACCCAGTACTTC	CASSGDRGHETQYF
TRBV6-4	16	TRBJ2-1	-	-	TGTGCCAGCAGTGACAGTAGGACAGTCTCCTACAATGAGCAGTTCTTC	CASSDSRTVSYNEQFF
TRBV4-1	15	TRBJ1-2	-	-	TGCGCCAGCAGCGTTTCTACGATCCCTAACTATGGCTACACCTTC	CASSVSTIPNYGYTF
TRBV2	14	TRBJ1-3	-	-	TGTGCCAGCAGTGCAGTTATCTCTGGAAACACCATATATTTT	CASSAVISGNTIYF
TRBV27	13	TRBJ2-7	once	-	TGTGCCAGCAGTTTTGCGGATTCCTACGAGCAGTACTTC	CASSFADSYEQYF
TRBV18	16	TRBJ1-2	once	TRBD1	TGTGCCAGCTCACCTGGACAGGGGAATTCGGCGTATGGCTACACCTTC	CASSPGQGNSAYGYTF
TRBV12-5	12	TRBJ1-1	-	TRBD1	TGTGCTAGTGGTTTGGAGGACAGGACAGCTTTCTTT	CASGLEDRTAFF
TRBV7-8	13	TRBJ2-3	-	-	TGTGCCAGCAGCTTAGCGGGCCAGGGGCTCCAGTATTTT	CASSLAGQGLQYF
TRBV18	14	TRBJ2-7	-	-	TGTGCCAGCTCCCCCGGCAGAGGGAACTACGAGCAGTACTTC	CASSPGRGNYEQYF
TRBV15	18	TRBJ1-2	few	TRBD1	TGTGCCACCAGCAGAGAGTATCGGAGGACAGGGGGCGCGGTCGGCTACACCTTC	CATSREYRRTGGAVGYTF
TRBV27	16	TRBJ2-5	-	-	TGTGCCAGCAGTTCCCCGGCGGCCCGCCAGGGGGAGACCCAGTACTTC	CASSSPAARQGETQYF
TRBV18	16	TRBJ2-2	-	TRBD1	TGTGCCAGCTCCCCAGACAGGGGGTATAACACCGGGGAGCTGTTTTTT	CASSPDRGYNTGELFF
TRBV5-1	19	TRBJ1-5	-	TRBD1	TGCGCCAGCAGCTTATTCCAGGGGGCTGCTGGTAAACCCAATCAGCCCCAGCATTTT	CASSLFQGAAGKPNQPQHF
TRBV6-5	15	TRBJ1-4	-	-	TGTGCCAGCAGGCCGCAGGGGACCCCTAATGAAAAACTGTTTTTT	CASRPQGTPNEKLFF
TRBV2	14	TRBJ2-2	-	-	TGTGCCAGCAGTCCTCCACAGAGCACCGGGGAGCTGTTTTTT	CASSPPQSTGELFF
TRBV5-1	17	TRBJ2-2	-	TRBD2	TGCGCCAGCAGCTGGGGGACTAGCGGGAGTGTTGGCGGGGAGCTGTTTTTT	CASSWGTSGSVGGELFF
TRBV21-1	14	TRBJ1-3	-	-	TGTGCCAAACTACAGGGGGCGGCGGGAAACACCATATATTTT	CAKLQGAAGNTIYF
TRBV11-2	19	TRBJ2-7	-	TRBD2	TGTGCCAGCAGCTTATTCCCTAGCGGGAGTTTGACCCAACTCTACGAGCAGTACTTC	CASSLFPSGSLTQLYEQYF
TRBV6-1	15	TRBJ2-1	-	TRBD2	TGTGCCAGCAGTGAAGAGGGCGGGAGGGCGGATGAGCAGTTCTTC	CASSEEGGRADEQFF
TRBV28	15	TRBJ1-3	-	-	TGTGCCAGCAGTTTATTGGGGGGCTCTGGAAACACCATATATTTT	CASSLLGGSGNTIYF
TRBV5-1	15	TRBJ2-7	-	TRBD2	TGCGCCAGCAGCCCGGGACTAGCGGGAGCCTACGAGCAGTACTTC	CASSPGLAGAYEQYF
TRBV6-6	14	TRBJ2-5	-	-	TGTGCCAGCAGTTTCACGGAGTACCAAGAGACCCAGTACTTC	CASSFTEYQETQYF
TRBV28	14	TRBJ2-7	-	TRBD1	TGTGCCAGCAGTTTGTGGGACAGCTCCTACGAGCAGTACTTC	CASSLWDSSYEQYF
TRBV6-1	16	TRBJ2-1	-	-	TGTGCCAGCAGTGAAGGGTCTGGCAGGGGTTACAATGAGCAGTTCTTC	CASSEGSGRGYNEQFF
TRBV11-3	14	TRBJ1-1	-	TRBD1	TGTGCCAGCAGCCACGACCGGACAGGGCCTGAAGCTTTCTTT	CASSHDRTGPEAFF
TRBV7-9	13	TRBJ2-5	-	-	TGTGCCAGCACCTGGACACGCGCGGAGACCCAGTACTTC	CASTWTRAETQYF
TRBV2	14	TRBJ2-7	-	-	TGTGCCAGCAGTGGGGGCGTAGGTTCCTACGAGCAGTACTTC	CASSGGVGSYEQYF
TRBV5-1	11	TRBJ2-2	-	-	TGCGCCAGCAGCACGGCCGGGGAGCTGTTTTTT	CASSTAGELFF
TRBV7-2	15	TRBJ1-4	-	-	TGTGCCAGCAGCTTAGCGGGGCAGTCTAATGAAAAACTGTTTTTT	CASSLAGQSNEKLFF
TRBV28	12	TRBJ1-1	-	-	TGTGCCAGCAGTTTATTAGAAACTGAAGCTTTCTTT	CASSLLETEAFF
TRBV28	15	TRBJ2-7	-	-	TGTGCCAGCAGTTTACTTTCCAGGGTGCCCTACGAGCAGTACTTC	CASSLLSRVPYEQYF
TRBV13	17	TRBJ2-6	-	-	TGTGCCAGCAGCGGCAGGGCTTCAAACTCTGGGGCCAACGTCCTGACTTTC	CASSGRASNSGANVLTF
TRBV4-3	20	TRBJ1-2	-	TRBD1	TGCGCCAGCAGCCAAGATCTGGGCCGGGACAGCGACCTACTTAACTATGGCTACACCTTC	CASSQDLGRDSDLLNYGYTF
TRBV9	16	TRBJ2-3	-	TRBD2	TGTGCCAGCAGCCTTCGACTAGCGGGAGACACAGATACGCAGTATTTT	CASSLRLAGDTDTQYF
TRBV4-3	16	TRBJ2-2	-	-	TGCGCCAGCAGCCAAGGAGCGGTAAGCGGTACCGGGGAGCTGTTTTTT	CASSQGAVSGTGELFF
TRBV29-1	12	TRBJ2-7	-	-	TGCAGCGTTGGAGGGAGCGTCTACGAGCAGTACTTC	CSVGGSVYEQYF
TRBV10-3	16	TRBJ2-3	-	TRBD2	TGTGCCATCAGTGCAAAAGCGGGAGGGCCCTCTAATACGCAGTATTTT	CAISAKAGGPSNTQYF
TRBV19	15	TRBJ2-5	-	TRBD1	TGTGCCAGTAGTAGACAGGGGACCCTTCAAGAGACCCAGTACTTC	CASSRQGTLQETQYF
TRBV11-2	16	TRBJ1-3	few	TRBD1	TGTGCCAGCAGACTCACGACAGGGGCCTCTGGAAACACCATATATTTT	CASRLTTGASGNTIYF
TRBV15	13	TRBJ2-5	-	-	TGTGCCACCAGCAGAGGACAACAAGAGACCCAGTACTTC	CATSRGQQETQYF